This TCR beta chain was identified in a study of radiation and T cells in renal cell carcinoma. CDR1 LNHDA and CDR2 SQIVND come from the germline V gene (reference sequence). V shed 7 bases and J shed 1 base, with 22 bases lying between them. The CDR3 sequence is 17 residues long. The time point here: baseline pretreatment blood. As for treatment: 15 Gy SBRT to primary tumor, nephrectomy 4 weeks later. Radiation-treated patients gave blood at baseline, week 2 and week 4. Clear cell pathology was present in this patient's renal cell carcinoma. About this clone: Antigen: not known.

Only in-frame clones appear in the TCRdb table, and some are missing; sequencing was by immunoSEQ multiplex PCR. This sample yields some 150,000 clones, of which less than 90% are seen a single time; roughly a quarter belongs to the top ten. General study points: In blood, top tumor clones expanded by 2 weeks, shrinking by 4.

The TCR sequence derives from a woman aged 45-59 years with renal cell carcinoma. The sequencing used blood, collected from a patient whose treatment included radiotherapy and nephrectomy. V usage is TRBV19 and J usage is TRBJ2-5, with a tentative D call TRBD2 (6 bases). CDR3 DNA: TGTGCCAGTAATTCTCAACGGGGCGGGAATTTCCAAGAGACCCAGTACTTC. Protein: CASNSQRGGNFQETQYF.